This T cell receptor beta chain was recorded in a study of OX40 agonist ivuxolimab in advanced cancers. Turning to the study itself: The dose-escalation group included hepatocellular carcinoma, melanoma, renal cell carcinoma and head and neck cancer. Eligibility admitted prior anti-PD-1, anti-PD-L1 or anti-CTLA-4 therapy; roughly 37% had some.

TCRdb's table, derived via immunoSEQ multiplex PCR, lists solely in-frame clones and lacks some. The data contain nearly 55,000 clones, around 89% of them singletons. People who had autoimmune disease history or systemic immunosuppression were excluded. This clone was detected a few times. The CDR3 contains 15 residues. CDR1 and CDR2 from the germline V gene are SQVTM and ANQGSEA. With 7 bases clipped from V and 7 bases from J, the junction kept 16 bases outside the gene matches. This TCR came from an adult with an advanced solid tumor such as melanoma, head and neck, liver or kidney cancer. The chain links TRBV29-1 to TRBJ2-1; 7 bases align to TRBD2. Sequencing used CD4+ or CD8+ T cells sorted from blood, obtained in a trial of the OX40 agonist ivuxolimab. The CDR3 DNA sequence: TGCAGCGCCCAAGGCGGGCTAGCGGCCTTGAATGAGCAGTTCTTC. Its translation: CSAQGGLAALNEQFF.